This is a list of T cell receptor beta chains from one sample in a study of blood T cells in healthy people across ages. TCRdb reanalysed the 5' RACE reads using MiXCR and keeps one entry per CDR3 protein. In the table there are 1.8 million or so distinct CDR3 sequences, roughly 43% of which are singletons. The sample comprised blood. Receptors originate from a human donor in good health. Both conserved end residues are part of each CDR3. Each record gives: CDR3 DNA, CDR3 protein, D gene, V gene, CDR3 length, J gene, clone size. The D gene is left open where the match is weak. Not all rows give a size; the values are once, few, many and, for expanded clones, a class.

TGTGCCACCAGCGGGGAGCGGGGACCCTACGAGCAGTACTTC,CATSGERGPYEQYF,TRBD2,TRBV15,14,TRBJ2-7,many
TGTGCCAGCAGTTTGGGAGGTAGCGCAGATATGCAGTATTTT,CASSLGGSADMQYF,NA,TRBV12-3/TRBV12-4,14,TRBJ2-3,NA
TGTGCCAGCAGTAAAGATAAGGGGGGATTTCCCACGCAGTATTTT,CASSKDKGGFPTQYF,NA,TRBV27,15,TRBJ2-3,NA
TGTGCCAGCCGATTCCGACCCTCGCTCGAAGTGGCAGATACGCAGTATTTT,CASRFRPSLEVADTQYF,NA,TRBV27,17,TRBJ2-3,few
TGCAGTGCTAGGGAGGGTAGGGACGTCCAAGAGACCCAGTACTTC,CSAREGRDVQETQYF,NA,TRBV20-1,15,TRBJ2-5,NA
TGTGCCAGCATCCCTGAGATGGGAGCCTACAATGAGCAGTTCTTC,CASIPEMGAYNEQFF,NA,TRBV7-9,15,TRBJ2-1,NA
TGTGCCAGCAGCTCCAGGTGGACTAGCGATCAGCCCCAGCATTTT,CASSSRWTSDQPQHF,NA,TRBV5-6,15,TRBJ1-5,NA
TGTGCCAGCAGAACGTACGGGACAACTAATGAAAAACTGTTTTTT,CASRTYGTTNEKLFF,NA,TRBV7-2,15,TRBJ1-4,once
TGTGCCATCAGGGAAGGATTTGGCTCCTACGAGCAGTACTTC,CAIREGFGSYEQYF,NA,TRBV10-3,14,TRBJ2-7,NA
TGTGCCACCAGCAGAGATCGGAGCGGGGGGGCCCTCTACGAGCAGTACTTC,CATSRDRSGGALYEQYF,TRBD2,TRBV15,17,TRBJ2-7,few
TGTGCCAGCAGTCCGTGGAGTCAGGGGGGTCTGCAGTACTTC,CASSPWSQGGLQYF,NA,TRBV12-3/TRBV12-4,14,TRBJ2-7,NA
TGCAGTGCTAGAGGGGGGCCGAGGAGTTGGGAGACCCAGTACTTC,CSARGGPRSWETQYF,NA,TRBV20-1,15,TRBJ2-5,NA
TGCGCCAGCAGCTTGGAAGAGAATGGGAACTATGGCTACACCTTC,CASSLEENGNYGYTF,NA,TRBV5-1,15,TRBJ1-2,few
TGTGCCAGCAGCCTTACGTCAGGGGGCGGTGGCTACACCTTC,CASSLTSGGGGYTF,TRBD1,TRBV4-2,14,TRBJ1-2,few
TGCGCCAGCAGCTTGGTTACAGAGGGGGATTCACCCCTCCACTTT,CASSLVTEGDSPLHF,NA,TRBV5-1,15,TRBJ1-6,few
TGTGCCAGCACTTTTGGGACAGGCAGCGTCGGCTACACCTTC,CASTFGTGSVGYTF,TRBD1,TRBV5-5,14,TRBJ1-2,few
TGTGCCAGCAGCGTAGACGGGGTGGGAAATCAGCCCCAGCATTTT,CASSVDGVGNQPQHF,NA,TRBV9,15,TRBJ1-5,NA
TGTGCCAGCAGTGTATTAATCGGGAGTCACATAGACGAGCAGTACTTC,CASSVLIGSHIDEQYF,NA,TRBV25-1,16,TRBJ2-7,NA
TGCAGCGTAGGGGCAGCTAACTATGGCTACACCTTC,CSVGAANYGYTF,NA,TRBV29-1,12,TRBJ1-2,few
TGCAGTGCTAGAGATTTTCGGCTAGCAGGCGCAGATACGCAGTATTTT,CSARDFRLAGADTQYF,NA,TRBV20-1,16,TRBJ2-3,NA
TGTGCCAGCAGCTCGAGGACACACGAAGAGACCCAGTACTTC,CASSSRTHEETQYF,NA,TRBV11-3,14,TRBJ2-5,NA
TGTGCCAGCAGCTTAATAGTAGGGAACTATGGCTACACCTTC,CASSLIVGNYGYTF,NA,TRBV7-2,14,TRBJ1-2,few
TGTGCCAGCAGTTCGGGACTAGCGGGAGTAACGCAGTATTTT,CASSSGLAGVTQYF,TRBD2,TRBV12-3/TRBV12-4,14,TRBJ2-3,few
TGTGCCAGCAGCGCCGGACGAGGACAGGGTTGGCGAGAGACCCAGTACTTC,CASSAGRGQGWRETQYF,TRBD1,TRBV9,17,TRBJ2-5,NA
TGTGCCATCAGTGAAACGACAGGAGATGGCTACACCTTC,CAISETTGDGYTF,NA,TRBV10-3,13,TRBJ1-2,NA
TGTGCCAGCAGTGAATACTCTTATCGACAGGGCCGAAACGAGCAGTACTTC,CASSEYSYRQGRNEQYF,TRBD1,TRBV6-1,17,TRBJ2-7,many
TGTGCCAGCAGTTTAGGGGACAGCGCAGATACGCAGTATTTT,CASSLGDSADTQYF,TRBD1,TRBV12-3/TRBV12-4,14,TRBJ2-3,NA